This TCR beta chain was obtained from a study of T cells in Graves' hyperthyroidism and ophthalmopathy. The study, taken as a whole, reports: Blood samples included most of the expanded thyroid clonotypes exceeding 0.001. The model made its ophthalmopathy prediction, and onset followed a median approximately 6 months later.

Worth noting for this clonotype: Its specificity is not known.

Germline CDR1 and CDR2: SGDLS and YYNGEE. V was clipped by 3 bases and J by 2 bases, with 12 bases between them. The CDR3 covers 14 residues. RNA transcripts gave rise to amplified TCR beta CDR3 regions. HTBI primers were the set used in a first-round RT-PCR of the TCR CDR3. TCRdb reprocessed the multiplex PCR reads with MiXCR, giving one entry per CDR3 protein. Of roughly 700,000 distinct CDR3 sequences in the sample, under 45% were seen once. This chain joins TRBV9 and TRBJ2-7; D may match TRBD1 or TRBD2 (5 bases each). The sample comprised blood. The sequence derives from a middle-aged woman with Graves' hyperthyroidism. Written as DNA, the CDR3 is TGTGCCAGCAGCGAGGGACCCAGGACCTACGAGCAGTACTTC. Residues: CASSEGPRTYEQYF.